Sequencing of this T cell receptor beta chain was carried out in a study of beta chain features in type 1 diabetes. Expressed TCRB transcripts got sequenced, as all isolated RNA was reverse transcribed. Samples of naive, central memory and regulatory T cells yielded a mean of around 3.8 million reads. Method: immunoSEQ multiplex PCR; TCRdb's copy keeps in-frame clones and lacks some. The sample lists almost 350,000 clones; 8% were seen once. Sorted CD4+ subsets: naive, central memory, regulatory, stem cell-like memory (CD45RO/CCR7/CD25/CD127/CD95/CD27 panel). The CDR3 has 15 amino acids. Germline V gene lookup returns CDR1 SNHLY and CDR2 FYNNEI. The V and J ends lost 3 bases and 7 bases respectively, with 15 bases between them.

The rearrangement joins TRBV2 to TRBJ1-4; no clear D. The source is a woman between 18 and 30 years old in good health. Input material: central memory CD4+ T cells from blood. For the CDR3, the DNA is TGTGCCAGCAGTGAGTCTGGGCTGCCCCGTGAAAAACTGTTTTTT. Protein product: CASSESGLPREKLFF. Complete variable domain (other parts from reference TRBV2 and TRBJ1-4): EPEVTQTPSHQVTQMGQEVILRCVPISNHLYFYWYRQILGQKVEFLVSFYNNEISEKSEIFDDQFSVERPDGSNFTLKIRSTKLEDSAMYFCASSESGLPREKLFFGSGTQLSVL.